The 14 T cell receptor beta chains given below trace back to one sample, sequenced in a study of OX40 agonist ivuxolimab in advanced cancers. Clones were sequenced by immunoSEQ multiplex PCR, and TCRdb holds only the in-frame ones, with some missing. The sample has 90,000 to 150,000 clones; approximately 92% are singletons. Specimen: CD4+ or CD8+ T cells sorted from blood, collected in a trial of the OX40 agonist ivuxolimab. The source is an adult with an advanced solid tumor such as melanoma, head and neck, liver or kidney cancer.

The rearrangement uses TRBV4-1 and TRBJ2-7; a possible D gene is TRBD1 (6 bases). The CDR3 spans 15 residues. Germline V CDR1 and CDR2: MGHRA, YSYEKL. The V gene lost 4 bases and the J gene lost 3 bases, with 16 bases spanning the gap. CDR3 in amino acids: CASSRVPGHLYEQYF. CDR3 nucleotides: TGCGCCAGCAGCCGCGTGCCGGGACACCTCTACGAGCAGTACTTC.

V is TRBV7-2 and J is TRBJ2-1; TRBD2 agrees at 8 bases. The CDR3 is 17 amino acids. Trimming at V came to 5 bases and at J to 0 bases, leaving 9 bases not matched to a gene. CDR1 and CDR2 (germline): SGHTA, FQGNSA. For the CDR3, the DNA is TGTGCCAGCAGCCCGAGGGTGCGGGGGGACTCCTACAATGAGCAGTTCTTC. Translation gives CASSPRVRGDSYNEQFF.

This clone was seen just once. The CDR3 loop is CASFLAEPNEQFF. The CDR3 DNA is TGTGCCAGCTTCCTAGCGGAACCCAATGAGCAGTTCTTC. The chain carries TRBV27 and TRBJ2-1; 7 bases agree with TRBD2. CDR1 and CDR2 (germline): MNHEY, SMNVEV (reference sequence). The CDR3 contains 13 residues. J lost 6 bases, V lost 8 bases, and 7 bases had no gene match.

The chain couples TRBV11-1 to TRBJ2-3, with 7 bases fitting TRBD1. Germline assignment: CDR1 SGHAT and CDR2 FQDESV (reference sequence). Trimming removed 0 bases from V and 3 bases from J; junction bases left unmatched: 6. The CDR3 consists of 16 residues. The CDR3 DNA reads TGTGCCAGCAGCTTAGCGCAGGGGGTAGCGACAGATACGCAGTATTTT. It codes for CASSLAQGVATDTQYF.

This chain joins TRBV27 and TRBJ2-3, with D possibly TRBD2 on 5 matching bases. V lost 0 bases and J 3 bases, leaving 13 bases between the germline ends. The CDR3 is 16 residues long. CDR1 and CDR2 (germline): MNHEY, SMNVEV (reference sequence). The CDR3 DNA is TGTGCCAGCAGTTTATCCAAAAATGGACTGACAGATACGCAGTATTTT. Translating gives CASSLSKNGLTDTQYF.

The rearrangement uses TRBV11-2 and TRBJ1-6; D might be TRBD1 (5 bases). Per the germline V gene, CDR1 is SGHAT and CDR2 is FQNNGV. V shed 1 base and J shed 0 bases, with 13 bases lying between them. The CDR3 is 18 residues long. CDR3 region: CASSLVSGTSSYNSPLHF. The CDR3 DNA reads as TGTGCCAGCAGCTTAGTTTCAGGGACTAGCTCCTATAATTCACCCCTCCACTTT.

The chain carries TRBV18 and TRBJ1-1; TRBD1 agrees at 9 bases. The CDR3 length is 16 residues. Germline V CDR1 and CDR2: KGHSH, LQKENI. V shed 3 bases and J 3 bases; nucleotides not matched to a gene: 8. The CDR3 here is CASSPLYRGQDTEAFF. CDR3 bases: TGTGCCAGCTCACCGCTTTACAGGGGGCAGGACACTGAAGCTTTCTTT. Drawing the rest from reference TRBV18 and TRBJ1-1, the complete variable domain is NAGVMQNPRHLVRRRGQEARLRCSPMKGHSHVYWYRQLPEEGLKFMVYLQKENIIDESGMPKERFSAEFPKEGPSILRIQQVVRGDSAAYFCASSPLYRGQDTEAFFGQGTRLTVV.

The chain couples TRBV18 to TRBJ2-1, with TRBD2 as a possible D gene (6 bases). CDR3 length: 15 residues. The germline CDR1 and CDR2 sequences are KGHSH and LQKENI. Trimming stripped 2 bases from V and 2 bases from J, with 10 bases between. The DNA of the CDR3 is TGTGCCAGCTCACCAACGTGGGGGGCCTACAATGAGCAGTTCTTC. This sequence encodes CASSPTWGAYNEQFF.

J is TRBJ2-1 and V is TRBV2; 10 bases match TRBD2. CDR3 length: 14 residues. The V segment lost 5 bases and the J segment 4 bases; nucleotides outside the gene matches: 2. Germline loops: CDR1 SNHLY, CDR2 FYNNEI. This CDR3 is CASSLLAGYNEQFF. CDR3 in DNA: TGTGCCAGCAGTCTACTAGCGGGGTACAATGAGCAGTTCTTC.

This rearrangement joins TRBV7-8 to TRBJ2-5; a possible D gene is TRBD2 (5 bases). Trimming cost V 5 bases and J 2 bases, with 12 bases left between them. The CDR3 length is 14 residues. Germline-derived CDR1 and CDR2 are SGHVS and FQNEAQ. The CDR3 spells CASSRQLGQETQYF. The CDR3 DNA reads as TGTGCCAGCAGCCGACAACTAGGACAAGAGACCCAGTACTTC.

This rearrangement joins TRBV29-1 to TRBJ1-1, with a weak D call TRBD1 (6 bases). Germline V CDR1 and CDR2: SQVTM, ANQGSEA. The CDR3 has 12 amino acids. The ends were cut back, 4 bases at V and 7 bases at J, with 13 bases in the middle. This CDR3 reads CSVGDTQREAFF. The CDR3 DNA sequence: TGCAGCGTTGGGGACACCCAACGTGAAGCTTTCTTT.

The gene calls are TRBV2 and TRBJ2-5, with D maybe TRBD1 (6 bases). The J call is uncertain, as TRBJ2-7 better fits the DNA end. The CDR3 has 15 residues. Germline V gene lookup returns CDR1 SNHLY and CDR2 FYNNEI. This CDR3 reads CASSEGGQGTSEQYF. The CDR3 DNA follows: TGTGCCAGCAGTGAAGGGGGGCAGGGGACGTCCGAGCAGTACTTC.

This sequence joins TRBV2 and TRBJ1-1; D perhaps matches TRBD1 (6 bases). The CDR3 consists of 14 residues. With 3 bases removed from V and 4 bases from J, the gap between germline ends came to 12 bases. Germline CDR1 and CDR2: SNHLY and FYNNEI. The CDR3 DNA is TGTGCCAGCAGTGAGAGGGGGGGTGTCACTGAAGCTTTCTTT. It codes for CASSERGGVTEAFF. Based on the CDR3 plus reference TRBV2 and TRBJ1-1, the full variable domain is EPEVTQTPSHQVTQMGQEVILRCVPISNHLYFYWYRQILGQKVEFLVSFYNNEISEKSEIFDDQFSVERPDGSNFTLKIRSTKLEDSAMYFCASSERGGVTEAFFGQGTRLTVV.

This chain joins TRBV7-9 and TRBJ1-2; D call uncertain. Trimming removed 7 bases from V and 4 bases from J, with 13 bases in between. This CDR3 has 13 amino acids. The germline gives CDR1 SEHNR, CDR2 FQNEAQ (reference sequence). CDR3 in amino acids: CASTWAASYGYTF. In nucleotides, the CDR3 is TGTGCCAGCACCTGGGCAGCTAGCTATGGCTACACCTTC.